A selection of T cell receptor beta chains follows, all from one sample in a study of T cell responses to AZD1222 COVID-19 vaccine. TCRdb's table, derived via immunoSEQ multiplex PCR, lists solely in-frame clones and lacks some. The sample has roughly 160,000 clones; about 92% are singletons. This sample comprised peripheral blood, obtained on day 0 of MenACWY control vaccination. The receptors shown here come from an adult in good health. The CDR3 runs from the conserved cysteine through the conserved F or W. A D gene is named only where the DNA matches it firmly. Only part of the rows carry a size: once, few, many, or a class if the clone is expanded.

v_gene	d_gene	len	abundance	j_gene	CDR3aa	CDR3nt
TRBV11-3	TRBD1	16	.	TRBJ1-4	CASSAGTEPTNEKLFF	TGTGCCAGCAGCGCGGGGACAGAACCAACTAATGAAAAACTGTTTTTT
TRBV5-1	TRBD1	14	.	TRBJ1-1	CASSSGQGDTEAFF	TGCGCCAGCAGCTCCGGACAGGGTGACACTGAAGCTTTCTTT
TRBV7-3	TRBD2	15	once	TRBJ2-1	CASSPGLAEYNEQFF	TGTGCCAGCAGCCCCGGACTAGCGGAATACAATGAGCAGTTCTTC
TRBV10-3	.	15	.	TRBJ1-6	CAISWGGQGNSPLHF	TGTGCCATCAGCTGGGGGGGGCAGGGGAATTCACCCCTCCACTTT
TRBV30	TRBD2	17	.	TRBJ2-3	CAWSVTASGTSTDTQYF	TGTGCCTGGAGTGTAACGGCTAGCGGAACTAGCACAGATACGCAGTATTTT
TRBV19	.	14	.	TRBJ2-1	CASTPEGPRDEQFF	TGTGCCAGTACCCCTGAGGGACCCAGGGATGAGCAGTTCTTC
TRBV10-1	TRBD2	16	.	TRBJ2-7	CASSPGTSGNIIGQYF	TGCGCCAGCAGCCCCGGGACTAGCGGAAATATTATCGGGCAGTACTTC
TRBV14	.	16	once	TRBJ1-2	CASSQDLSSWGYGYTF	TGTGCCAGCAGCCAAGACCTTTCCAGCTGGGGCTATGGCTACACCTTC
TRBV6-5	TRBD1	13	.	TRBJ1-2	CASTRQGNYGYTF	TGTGCCAGCACCCGACAGGGGAACTATGGCTACACCTTC
TRBV6-5	.	11	.	TRBJ1-2	CASGGFYGYTF	TGTGCCTCGGGGGGGTTCTATGGCTACACCTTC
TRBV19	.	14	.	TRBJ2-3	CASKTRWDTDTQYF	TGTGCCAGTAAAACTAGATGGGACACAGATACGCAGTATTTT
TRBV2	TRBD1	13	.	TRBJ1-2	CASSGDRYYGYTF	TGTGCCAGCAGCGGGGACAGGTACTATGGCTACACCTTC
TRBV15	TRBD2	18	.	TRBJ2-7	CATSLTKGLAGKRYEQYF	TGTGCCACCAGCTTAACCAAAGGATTAGCGGGAAAGAGGTACGAGCAGTACTTC
TRBV6-5	.	13	once	TRBJ1-1	CASSRTGVTEAFF	TGTGCCAGCAGTCGCACGGGGGTTACTGAAGCTTTCTTT
TRBV6-5	.	15	.	TRBJ1-5	CASKSQGLGNQPQHF	TGTGCCAGCAAGTCACAAGGGTTAGGCAATCAGCCCCAGCATTTT
TRBV7-9	.	14	.	TRBJ1-1	CASSPVQPNTEAFF	TGTGCCAGCAGCCCCGTACAACCGAACACTGAAGCTTTCTTT
TRBV6-5	.	14	once	TRBJ1-1	CASTTFRVNTEAFF	TGTGCCAGCACCACCTTTAGGGTGAACACTGAAGCTTTCTTT
TRBV7-9	.	14	.	TRBJ1-5	CASSGTRGNQPQHF	TGTGCCAGCAGCGGGACCAGGGGCAATCAGCCCCAGCATTTT
TRBV2	.	14	.	TRBJ1-3	CASSEQASGNTIYF	TGTGCCAGCAGTGAGCAGGCCTCTGGAAACACCATATATTTT
TRBV24-1	TRBD1	14	.	TRBJ1-2	CATSDADRAAGYTF	TGTGCCACCAGTGATGCGGACAGGGCGGCTGGCTACACCTTC
TRBV27	TRBD2	17	once	TRBJ2-7	CASRLKAGLAGVYEQYF	TGTGCCAGCAGACTGAAGGCCGGGCTAGCGGGAGTCTACGAGCAGTACTTC